These 21 T cell receptor beta chains came from one sample sequenced in a study of T cell changes during pregnancy in multiple sclerosis. Sequenced by immunoSEQ multiplex PCR; TCRdb stores in-frame clones only, minus some. The profile shows 25,000 to 30,000 clones, more than 75% of them singletons. The source was CD8+ T cells from peripheral blood mononuclear cells, collected after pregnancy. The receptors originated from a female donor with multiple sclerosis, enrolled in a pregnancy study.

This clone has more than one count but fewer than ten. This rearrangement joins TRBV9 to TRBJ1-1; D is uncertain. The germline gives CDR1 SGDLS, CDR2 YYNGEE. V lost 4 bases to trimming and J lost 0 bases, with 10 bases between them. This CDR3 comprises 14 residues. The DNA of the CDR3 is TGTGCCAGCAGCCCAGGAGGGCTGAACACTGAAGCTTTCTTT. Its protein is CASSPGGLNTEAFF.

The chain links TRBV19 to TRBJ1-1; D remains ambiguous. Between the trimmed V and J ends, which lost 3 bases and 1 base, there was a span of 9 bases. CDR1 and CDR2 (germline): LNHDA, SQIVND (reference sequence). The CDR3 is 14 residues long. CDR3 in amino acids: CASSMTPGNTEAFF. CDR3 DNA: TGTGCCAGTAGTATGACCCCGGGGAACACTGAAGCTTTCTTT.

The chain has TRBV6-6 and TRBJ2-7, with a tentative D call TRBD2 (5 bases). The CDR3 runs 15 residues. Germline values: CDR1 MNHNY, CDR2 SVGAGI (reference sequence). Trimming pared 0 bases from V and 0 bases from J, leaving 9 bases between. CDR3 nucleotides: TGTGCCAGCAGTTACTCAGGGAGTAGCTCCTACGAGCAGTACTTC. Its protein product is CASSYSGSSSYEQYF.

This chain links TRBV5-8 with TRBJ1-2; 7 nucleotides align to TRBD1. Germline V gene lookup returns CDR1 SGHTS and CDR2 YDEGEE. With 3 bases clipped from V and 7 bases from J, the junction kept 12 bases outside the gene matches. This CDR3 has 15 amino acids. The CDR3 coding sequence is TGTGCCAGCAGCTCACAGACAGGGATGGTTTCTGGCTACACCTTC. Its translation: CASSSQTGMVSGYTF.

The CDR3 reads CASSQAGIDYGYTF. CDR3 DNA sequence: TGCGCCAGCAGCCAAGCAGGGATCGACTATGGCTACACCTTC. The chain recombines TRBV4-1 with TRBJ1-2; TRBD1 might be the D (5 bases). The CDR3 is 14 residues long. The germline V gene encodes CDR1 MGHRA and CDR2 YSYEKL. V gave up 1 base and J gave up 3 bases, with 9 bases separating them.

The genes are TRBV9 and TRBJ2-3; 9 bases fit TRBD2. The length of the CDR3 is 15 residues. From germline, CDR1 is SGDLS and CDR2 YYNGEE. Trimming cost V 2 bases and J 4 bases; bases outside gene matches: 5. Here the CDR3 reads CASSVGTSLPDTQYF. CDR3 DNA: TGTGCCAGCAGCGTGGGGACTAGCCTCCCAGATACGCAGTATTTT.

This chain joins TRBV7-3 and TRBJ2-3; D might be TRBD1 (6 bases). V shed 5 bases and J shed 1 base, with 13 bases lying between them. The CDR3 is made up of 15 amino acids. Germline CDR1 is SGHTA and CDR2 is FQGTGA. The CDR3: CASSVTGGRTDTQYF. CDR3 DNA: TGTGCCAGCAGCGTGACAGGTGGCCGCACAGATACGCAGTATTTT.

The chain has TRBV5-4 and TRBJ1-2, with 8 bases matching TRBD1. The CDR3 has 15 residues. In germline, CDR1 is SGHNT, CDR2 YYREEE (reference sequence). The J segment lost 6 bases and the V segment lost 4 bases, leaving 11 bases of the junction unmatched. DNA of the CDR3: TGTGCCAGCAGCCCGGGGGGACAGGAGGTTAATGGCTACACCTTC. This codes for CASSPGGQEVNGYTF.

The chain uses TRBV9 and TRBJ1-3; no reliable D call. Germline assignment: CDR1 SGDLS and CDR2 YYNGEE. Trimming stripped 4 bases from V and 2 bases from J, with 10 bases between. CDR3 length: 14 amino acids. The CDR3 nucleotides are TGTGCCAGCAGCCCCGGCCGGGCTGGAAACACCATATATTTT. Translating gives CASSPGRAGNTIYF.

The CDR3 DNA reads as TGTGCCACCAGCAGAGCGGAGCTCACAGATACGCAGTATTTT. This translates into CATSRAELTDTQYF. The chain combines TRBV15 with TRBJ2-3, with D hard to call. Trimming shortened V by 1 base and J by 2 bases, and 7 bases separated the two germline ends. Germline V gene sequence: CDR1 LNHNV, CDR2 YYDKDF (reference sequence). This CDR3 is 14 amino acids long.

The chain links TRBV23-1 to TRBJ2-7, with TRBD1 as a possible D gene (5 bases). TRBV23-1 counts as an open reading frame of uncertain function. The CDR3 sequence is 16 residues long. V was cut by 1 base and J by 1 base, with 14 bases left in between. The CDR3 coding sequence is TGCGCCAGCAGTCAATTTGGGCAGGACAATTCCTACGAGCAGTACTTC. Translated, it gives CASSQFGQDNSYEQYF.

The chain combines TRBV6-1 with TRBJ2-6; 7 bases are shared with TRBD1. This CDR3 has 15 amino acids. V was clipped by 5 bases and J by 4 bases; unmatched bases: 5. Germline-derived CDR1 and CDR2 are MNHNS and SASEGT. The chain's CDR3 is CASSKGQTGANVLTF. The DNA for the CDR3 is TGTGCCAGCAGTAAGGGACAGACCGGGGCCAACGTCCTGACTTTC.

The CDR3 is CASSGARIDEQFF. As DNA, the CDR3 is TGTGCCAGCAGCGGGGCGAGGATAGATGAGCAGTTCTTC. The rearrangement joins TRBV5-6 to TRBJ2-1, with a weak D call TRBD1 (5 bases). V lost 4 bases and J lost 8, with 13 bases in between. There are 13 residues in the CDR3. Per germline, CDR1 SGHDT and CDR2 YYEEEE.

J is TRBJ2-3 and V is TRBV7-2; 8 bases fit TRBD2. The CDR3 loop spans 16 amino acids. Losses at the gene ends were 5 bases for V and 3 bases for J; bases not matched to a gene: 10. Germline V lookup: CDR1 SGHTA, CDR2 FQGNSA. CDR3 nucleotides: TGTGCCAGCAGCCCCTCCTGGCGGGGGGAGACAGATACGCAGTATTTT. Its translation is CASSPSWRGETDTQYF.

The gene calls are TRBV10-3 and TRBJ2-1, with D possibly being TRBD1 (7 bases). The V gene lost 1 base and the J gene lost 10 bases, with 11 bases spanning the gap. CDR3 size: 13 residues. CDR1 ENHRY and CDR2 SYGVKD come from the germline V gene. For the CDR3, the DNA is TGTGCCATCAGTGAGTGGGGGGACAGAGAGCAGTTCTTC. This codes for CAISEWGDREQFF.

This chain uses TRBV7-9 with TRBJ2-3; TRBD2 agrees at 7 bases. Germline V gives CDR1 SEHNR, CDR2 FQNEAQ (reference sequence). V lost 2 bases and J lost 3; bases outside the gene matches: 5. The CDR3 length is 15 residues. The CDR3 protein is CASSLYLGGTDTQYF. CDR3 nucleotides: TGTGCCAGCAGCTTATATCTCGGGGGGACAGATACGCAGTATTTT.

This clone was counted a few times. The chain uses TRBV4-1 and TRBJ2-1; 8 bases align to TRBD2. J was trimmed by 6 bases and V by 0 bases; bases with no gene match: 7. CDR1 is MGHRA and CDR2 is YSYEKL in the germline V gene. This CDR3 region has 16 residues. The CDR3 region has the DNA TGCGCCAGCAGCCAAGATCTGGGACTAGTGCCCAATGAGCAGTTCTTC. The encoded protein is CASSQDLGLVPNEQFF.

The V and J genes are TRBV9 and TRBJ2-1, with D tentatively TRBD2 (6 bases). CDR1 and CDR2 (germline): SGDLS, YYNGEE. Trimming cost V 4 bases and J 7 bases, with 18 bases left between them. The CDR3 totals 15 residues. The CDR3 nucleotides read TGTGCCAGCAGCCCATTCGCGACTAGGCGAAATGAGCAGTTCTTC. It specifies CASSPFATRRNEQFF.

This chain uses TRBV6-5 with TRBJ1-1, with D perhaps TRBD1 (5 bases). V dropped 1 base and J dropped 0 bases, with 12 bases sitting between them. The CDR3 is 16 amino acids. Germline V gives CDR1 MNHEY, CDR2 SVGAGI. The DNA for the CDR3 is TGTGCCAGCAGTTACTGGAACGACAGAATGAACACTGAAGCTTTCTTT. Its translation: CASSYWNDRMNTEAFF.

V gene TRBV5-5 combines with J gene TRBJ2-7; TRBD2 agrees at 7 bases. This CDR3 is built from 13 residues. Germline loops: CDR1 SGHKS, CDR2 YYEKEE (reference sequence). Germline trimming cut 7 bases from V and 3 bases from J; bases unmatched to any gene: 7. CDR3 protein: CASFRGGGYEQYF. CDR3 nucleotide sequence: TGTGCCAGCTTTCGTGGGGGGGGCTACGAGCAGTACTTC.

CDR3 in DNA: TGTGCCAGCAGCACCGACTTGAATGAAAAACTGTTTTTT. Protein sequence: CASSTDLNEKLFF. This sequence joins TRBV5-6 and TRBJ1-4; D gene ambiguous. CDR1 and CDR2 (germline): SGHDT, YYEEEE. V lost 4 bases and J lost 5, with 9 bases in between. This CDR3 is 13 amino acids long.